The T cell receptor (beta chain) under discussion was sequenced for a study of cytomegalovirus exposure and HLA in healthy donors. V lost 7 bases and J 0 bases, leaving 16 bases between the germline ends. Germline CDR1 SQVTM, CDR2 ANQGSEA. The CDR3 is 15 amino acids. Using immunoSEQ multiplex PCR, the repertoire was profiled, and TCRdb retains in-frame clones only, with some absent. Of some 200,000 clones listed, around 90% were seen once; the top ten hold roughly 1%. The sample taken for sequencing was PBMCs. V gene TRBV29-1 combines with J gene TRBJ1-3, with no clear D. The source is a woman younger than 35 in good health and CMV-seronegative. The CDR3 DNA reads TGCAGCGCCTTCCGCGAGGCCCCCTCTGGAAACACCATATATTTT. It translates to CSAFREAPSGNTIYF.